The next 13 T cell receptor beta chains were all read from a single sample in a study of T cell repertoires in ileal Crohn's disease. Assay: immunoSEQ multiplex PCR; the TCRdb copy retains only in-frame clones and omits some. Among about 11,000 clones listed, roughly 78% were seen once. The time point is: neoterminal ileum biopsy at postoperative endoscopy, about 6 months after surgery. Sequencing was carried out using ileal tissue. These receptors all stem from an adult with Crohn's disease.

CDR3 sequence reads: CASIEAGQDNEQFF. The CDR3 DNA sequence: TGTGCCAGCATCGAGGCAGGGCAGGACAATGAGCAGTTCTTC. The chain couples TRBV2 to TRBJ2-1; possible D gene TRBD1, 5 bases. CDR1 and CDR2 from the germline V gene are SNHLY and FYNNEI. With 7 bases removed from V and 5 bases from J, the gap between germline ends came to 15 bases. The CDR3 runs to 14 residues.

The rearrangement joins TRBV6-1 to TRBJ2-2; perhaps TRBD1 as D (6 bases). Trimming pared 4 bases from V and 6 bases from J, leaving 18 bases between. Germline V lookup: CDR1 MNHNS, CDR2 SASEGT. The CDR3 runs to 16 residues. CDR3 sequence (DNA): TGTGCCAGCAGTGTCGGCGCAGGGGCGCCGTCCGGGGAGCTGTTTTTT. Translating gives CASSVGAGAPSGELFF.

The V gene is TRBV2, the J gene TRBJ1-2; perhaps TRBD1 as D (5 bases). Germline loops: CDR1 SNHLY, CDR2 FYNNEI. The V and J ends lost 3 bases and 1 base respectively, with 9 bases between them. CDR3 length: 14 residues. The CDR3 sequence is CASSDPGRNYGYTF. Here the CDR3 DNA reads TGTGCCAGCAGTGACCCAGGGCGTAACTATGGCTACACCTTC. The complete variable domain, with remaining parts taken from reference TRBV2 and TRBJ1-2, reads EPEVTQTPSHQVTQMGQEVILRCVPISNHLYFYWYRQILGQKVEFLVSFYNNEISEKSEIFDDQFSVERPDGSNFTLKIRSTKLEDSAMYFCASSDPGRNYGYTFGSGTRLTVV.

CDR3 protein: CASSELAGGPDTQYF. The CDR3 nucleotides are TGTGCCAGCAGTGAACTAGCGGGGGGGCCAGATACGCAGTATTTT. This sequence joins TRBV6-1 and TRBJ2-3; 12 bases agree with TRBD2. The CDR3 has 15 amino acids. Germline V lookup: CDR1 MNHNS, CDR2 SASEGT. The V segment lost 2 bases and the J segment 4 bases; nucleotides outside the gene matches: 1.

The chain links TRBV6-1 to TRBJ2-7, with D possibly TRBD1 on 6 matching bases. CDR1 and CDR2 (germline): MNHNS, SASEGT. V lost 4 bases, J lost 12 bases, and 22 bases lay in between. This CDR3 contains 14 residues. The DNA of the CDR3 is TGTGCCAGCAGTGGGGACACCGATCTGCCCCCCTTGTACTTC. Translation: CASSGDTDLPPLYF.

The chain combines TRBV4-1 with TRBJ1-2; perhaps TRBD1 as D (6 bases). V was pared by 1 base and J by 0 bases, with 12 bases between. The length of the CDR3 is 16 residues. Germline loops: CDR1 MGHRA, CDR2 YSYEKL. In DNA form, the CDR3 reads TGCGCCAGCAGCCAAGCTCAGGGGACGGCTAACTATGGCTACACCTTC. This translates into CASSQAQGTANYGYTF.

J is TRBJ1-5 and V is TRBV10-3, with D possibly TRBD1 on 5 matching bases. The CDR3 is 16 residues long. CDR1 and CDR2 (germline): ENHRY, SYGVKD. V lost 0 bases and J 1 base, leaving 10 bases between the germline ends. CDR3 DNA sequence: TGTGCCATCAGTGAGTCCCAGGGAATAAGCAATCAGCCCCAGCATTTT. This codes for CAISESQGISNQPQHF.

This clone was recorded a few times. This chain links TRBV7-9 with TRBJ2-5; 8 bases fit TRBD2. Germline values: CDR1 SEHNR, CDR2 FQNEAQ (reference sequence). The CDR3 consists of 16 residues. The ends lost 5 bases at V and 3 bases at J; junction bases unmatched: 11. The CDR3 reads CASSHGGGPRKETQYF. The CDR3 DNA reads TGTGCCAGCAGCCACGGGGGGGGGCCAAGAAAAGAGACCCAGTACTTC.

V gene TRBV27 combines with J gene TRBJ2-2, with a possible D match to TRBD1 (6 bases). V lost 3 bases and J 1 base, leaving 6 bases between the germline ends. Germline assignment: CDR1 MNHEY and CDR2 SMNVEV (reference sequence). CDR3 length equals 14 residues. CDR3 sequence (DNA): TGTGCCAGCAGTTTGGGACAGAACACCGGGGAGCTGTTTTTT. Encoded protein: CASSLGQNTGELFF.

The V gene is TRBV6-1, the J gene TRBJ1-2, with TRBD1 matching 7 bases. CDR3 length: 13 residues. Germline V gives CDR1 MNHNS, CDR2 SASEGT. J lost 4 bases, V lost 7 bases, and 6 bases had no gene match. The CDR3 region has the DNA TGTGCCAGCACCAAGGGGGCTCCCTATGGCTACACCTTC. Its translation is CASTKGAPYGYTF.

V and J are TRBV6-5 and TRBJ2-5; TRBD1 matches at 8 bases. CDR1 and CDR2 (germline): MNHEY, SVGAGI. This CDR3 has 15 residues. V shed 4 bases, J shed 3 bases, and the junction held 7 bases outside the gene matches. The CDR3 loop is CASSLRQGSKETQYF. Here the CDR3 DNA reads TGTGCCAGCAGTTTAAGACAGGGGTCAAAAGAGACCCAGTACTTC.

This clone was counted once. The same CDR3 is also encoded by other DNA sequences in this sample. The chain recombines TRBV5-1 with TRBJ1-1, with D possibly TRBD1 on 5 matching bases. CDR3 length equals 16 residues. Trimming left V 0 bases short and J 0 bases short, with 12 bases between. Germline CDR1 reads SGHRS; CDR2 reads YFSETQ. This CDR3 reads CASSLAVGHLNTEAFF. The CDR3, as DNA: TGCGCCAGCAGCTTGGCCGTCGGACACTTGAACACTGAAGCTTTCTTT. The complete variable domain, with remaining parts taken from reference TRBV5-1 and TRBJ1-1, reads KAGVTQTPRYLIKTRGQQVTLSCSPISGHRSVSWYQQTPGQGLQFLFEYFSETQRNKGNFPGRFSGRQFSNSRSEMNVSTLELGDSALYLCASSLAVGHLNTEAFFGQGTRLTVV.

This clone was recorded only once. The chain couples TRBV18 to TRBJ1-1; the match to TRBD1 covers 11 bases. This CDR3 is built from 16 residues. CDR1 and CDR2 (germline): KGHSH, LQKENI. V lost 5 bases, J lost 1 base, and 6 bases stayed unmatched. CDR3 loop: CASSNGQGASNTEAFF. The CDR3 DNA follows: TGTGCCAGCTCAAATGGACAGGGGGCATCGAACACTGAAGCTTTCTTT.